The rows below give T cell receptor beta chains drawn from one sample of a study of T cell responses to AZD1222 COVID-19 vaccine. Sequencing was performed with immunoSEQ multiplex PCR; in TCRdb, only in-frame clones are kept and a portion is missing. The sample lists about 120,000 clones, roughly 91% occurring once. The source material was peripheral blood, sampled 28 days after the second AZD1222 dose. The receptors derive from an adult who received the AZD1222 COVID-19 vaccine. The CDR3 runs from the conserved cysteine through the conserved F or W. The order of the fields is CDR3 DNA, CDR3 protein, V gene, D gene, clone size, J gene. D genes are given only for firm matches. Size is stated for part of the rows, as once, few or many counts, or as a class when the clone is expanded.

TGTGCCAGCAGCCAGAGGGACAGCGCTGAAGCTTTCTTT,CASSQRDSAEAFF,TRBV7-6,TRBD1,-,TRBJ1-1
TGTGCCTGGACGGGACTAGCGGGAGGGGGTGAGCAGTTCTTC,CAWTGLAGGGEQFF,TRBV30,TRBD2,-,TRBJ2-1
TGTGCCATCAGTGATCTAGGCGAGCAGTACTTC,CAISDLGEQYF,TRBV10-3,-,once,TRBJ2-7
TGTGCCACCCTGGGGACGGGGAACTCTGGAAACACCATATATTTT,CATLGTGNSGNTIYF,TRBV7-6,-,-,TRBJ1-3
TGTGCCACCTCGAAGACTGGAAACACCATATATTTT,CATSKTGNTIYF,TRBV3-1/TRBV3-2,-,-,TRBJ1-3
TGTGCCAGCAGCCCCGCGGGGGTAGGACGCACTGAAGCTTTCTTT,CASSPAGVGRTEAFF,TRBV16,-,once,TRBJ1-1
TGTGCCAGTAGCCTCCGCAATAGCAATCAGCCCCAGCATTTT,CASSLRNSNQPQHF,TRBV19,-,-,TRBJ1-5
TGTGCCAGCAGCTCTCAAGGACAGGGAAAGTTCTTC,CASSSQGQGKFF,TRBV7-3,TRBD1,-,TRBJ2-1
TGTGCCAGCAGTTTAGGCGGGGGGCCCTCCTACGAGCAGTACTTC,CASSLGGGPSYEQYF,TRBV27,TRBD2,-,TRBJ2-7
TGCGCCAGCAGCTTGGAAGCGGGACTTAACAATGAGCAGTTCTTC,CASSLEAGLNNEQFF,TRBV5-1,TRBD2,-,TRBJ2-1
TGTGCCAGCAAATTCCTAGGAGGGAACACTGAAGCTTTCTTT,CASKFLGGNTEAFF,TRBV28,-,-,TRBJ1-1
TGTGCCAGCAGCCAAGCTGGCGGGAGGCTCACAGATACGCAGTATTTT,CASSQAGGRLTDTQYF,TRBV3-1/TRBV3-2,TRBD2,-,TRBJ2-3
TGTGCCAGTAGTCCCCCAGGGTTGTGGGAAAGGAGCAATCAGCCCCAGCATTTT,CASSPPGLWERSNQPQHF,TRBV19,-,-,TRBJ1-5
TGTGCCAGCAAGGGGGGCACCGGGGAGCTGTTTTTT,CASKGGTGELFF,TRBV3-1/TRBV3-2,-,once,TRBJ2-2
TGTGCCAGCAGCCAACGGTCGGGGAGGCCCGCAGATACGCAGTATTTT,CASSQRSGRPADTQYF,TRBV3-1/TRBV3-2,-,-,TRBJ2-3
TGCAGCGTTCTACAGGGGGCCTACAATGAGCAGTTCTTC,CSVLQGAYNEQFF,TRBV29-1,TRBD1,-,TRBJ2-1
TGTGCCAGCAGTTTAGCGGGGGGGGTAGGGACCCAGTACTTC,CASSLAGGVGTQYF,TRBV27,TRBD2,-,TRBJ2-5
TGTGCCAGCAGCTTAGGGGCAGTGGCACCGGGGGGCTACACCTTC,CASSLGAVAPGGYTF,TRBV7-9,-,-,TRBJ1-2
TGCGCCAGCAGCTTTGGGACCGGCGCCAGCGACGAGCAGTACTTC,CASSFGTGASDEQYF,TRBV5-1,-,-,TRBJ2-7
TGTGCCAGCAGTCTCGACCGAGACAATGAGCAGTTCTTC,CASSLDRDNEQFF,TRBV7-3,-,-,TRBJ2-1
TGTGCCAGCAGCAAGACAGGGGCTGGAAACACCATATATTTT,CASSKTGAGNTIYF,TRBV7-9,TRBD1,-,TRBJ1-3
TGTGCCAGTATGTCGATCGTCAGCTCGCTCTATGGCTACACCTTC,CASMSIVSSLYGYTF,TRBV19,-,-,TRBJ1-2
TGTGCCAGTAGCGATAGCGGGAGGTTGGACAATGAGCAGTTCTTC,CASSDSGRLDNEQFF,TRBV19,TRBD2,few,TRBJ2-1
TGTGCCAGCAGTCGGGACGGCGCGGGTGGCTACACCTTC,CASSRDGAGGYTF,TRBV6-5,-,-,TRBJ1-2
TGTGCCAGCAGTGAACGGGGCAGGGAGACCCAGTACTTC,CASSERGRETQYF,TRBV2,-,once,TRBJ2-5
TGTGCCAGCAGTTACTCTACTCGTTCAGCTCCCTTCGGCTACACCTTC,CASSYSTRSAPFGYTF,TRBV6-5,-,-,TRBJ1-2
TGTGCCAGTAGGCTAGCGGGGGGGGAATATACGCAGTATTTT,CASRLAGGEYTQYF,TRBV6-5,TRBD2,-,TRBJ2-3
TGCGCCAGCAGCCAAGTGTTGAGCGGGGAGGCCAAAAACATTCAGTACTTC,CASSQVLSGEAKNIQYF,TRBV4-3,TRBD2,-,TRBJ2-4
TGTGCCAGCAGCCCAGCTTGGGACCGGTACAGGAATGAGCAGTTCTTC,CASSPAWDRYRNEQFF,TRBV7-9,-,-,TRBJ2-1
TGTGCCAGCACTTGGGGGCAGGGTAGTAATGAGCAGTTCTTC,CASTWGQGSNEQFF,TRBV6-5,-,-,TRBJ2-1
TGCGCCAGCAGTTTTGACAGGGTTTACGAGCAGTACTTC,CASSFDRVYEQYF,TRBV5-1,TRBD1,-,TRBJ2-7
TGTGCCAGCAGTCCACGGACGGGAGATCAGCCCCAGCATTTT,CASSPRTGDQPQHF,TRBV7-8,-,few,TRBJ1-5
TGTGCCAGCAGCGAGGGGACAGGGACCGAGCAGTTCTTC,CASSEGTGTEQFF,TRBV9,TRBD1,-,TRBJ2-1
TGTGCCAGCAGTCTCAGCGGGGGGGCGGTTTACGAGCAGTACTTC,CASSLSGGAVYEQYF,TRBV6-2/TRBV6-3,TRBD2,-,TRBJ2-7
TGTGCCAGCAGCTTAGGGGACTCAGGTGGCTACACCTTC,CASSLGDSGGYTF,TRBV7-8,-,-,TRBJ1-2
TGTGCCAGCAGCGTAGGTGGGGGGGGGACAGGAGAAAACACTGAAGCTTTCTTT,CASSVGGGGTGENTEAFF,TRBV9,TRBD1,once,TRBJ1-1
TGTGCCAGCAGTTTGGTCCCCTATGGCTACACCTTC,CASSLVPYGYTF,TRBV28,-,-,TRBJ1-2
TGTGCCAGCGGCGACGGGAGGTCTCTTAGCAATCAGCCCCAGCATTTT,CASGDGRSLSNQPQHF,TRBV21-1,-,-,TRBJ1-5
TGTGCCAGCAGCCACCTGATGACAGGGGATGAAAAACTGTTTTTT,CASSHLMTGDEKLFF,TRBV4-2,TRBD1,-,TRBJ1-4
TGTGCCAGCAGCCCTCTTAGACGGAGTGACTTCTCTGGCTACACCTTC,CASSPLRRSDFSGYTF,TRBV9,-,-,TRBJ1-2
TGTGCCAGCAGCTACCAGGGTTGGGAGACCCAGTACTTC,CASSYQGWETQYF,TRBV5-6,-,-,TRBJ2-5
TGTGCCAGCAGTTACGGTCTACAGGGGGATACGCAGTATTTT,CASSYGLQGDTQYF,TRBV6-6,TRBD1,-,TRBJ2-3
TGTGCCAGTAGTATTCCCCGGACAGGAGGAGATACGCAGTATTTT,CASSIPRTGGDTQYF,TRBV19,TRBD1,-,TRBJ2-3
TGTGCCAGCAGTTACCGCCCCGGGACAGGCATCAATCAGCCCCAGCATTTT,CASSYRPGTGINQPQHF,TRBV6-2/TRBV6-3,TRBD1,-,TRBJ1-5
TGCGCCAGCAGCCAGCCCCGGGACAGGAGCTCCTACGAGCAGTACTTC,CASSQPRDRSSYEQYF,TRBV5-1,TRBD1,-,TRBJ2-7
TGTGCCTGGAGTGGTTCAGGCCAGCCCCAGCATTTT,CAWSGSGQPQHF,TRBV30,-,-,TRBJ1-5
TGTGCCAGCAGGGGGACAGGAGTCTACGAGCAGTACTTC,CASRGTGVYEQYF,TRBV12-3/TRBV12-4,TRBD1,-,TRBJ2-7
TGTGCCAGCAGCCGCGTCAGGGGTGCTAATGAAAAACTGTTTTTT,CASSRVRGANEKLFF,TRBV3-1/TRBV3-2,-,-,TRBJ1-4
TGTGCCAGCAGCTTAGGGTTGCAGGGTTCAAACACCATATATTTT,CASSLGLQGSNTIYF,TRBV7-6,-,-,TRBJ1-3
TGTGCCAGCAGCTTATACCCGCAGGGAATCAACGAGCAGTACTTC,CASSLYPQGINEQYF,TRBV7-6,-,-,TRBJ2-7
TGTGCCAGCAGCTTCGTCGGGGGGCAGTACTTC,CASSFVGGQYF,TRBV5-5,-,-,TRBJ2-7
TGCGCCAGCAGCCAAGATTTGGGCAGGGGCACTGAAGCTTTCTTT,CASSQDLGRGTEAFF,TRBV4-3,-,-,TRBJ1-1
TGTGCCACCAGCCACGACTCGAACACTGAAGCTTTCTTT,CATSHDSNTEAFF,TRBV15,-,once,TRBJ1-1
TGTGCCAGCAGCGTGGACAGGGTTCAGCCCCAGCATTTT,CASSVDRVQPQHF,TRBV7-2,TRBD1,-,TRBJ1-5
TGTGCCAGCAGCCGATCCGGAGAAATTTACGAGCAGTACTTC,CASSRSGEIYEQYF,TRBV6-5,-,-,TRBJ2-7